This T cell receptor beta chain was sequenced during a study of OX40 agonist ivuxolimab in advanced cancers. A note on the overall study: Ivuxolimab was an agonistic, fully human IgG2 monoclonal antibody directed against OX40 (CD134), a costimulatory receptor. Intravenous ivuxolimab was administered to patients every 2 weeks at six dose levels: 0.01, 0.1, 0.3, 1.5, 3 and 10 mg/kg. Of the approximately 54 dose-escalation patients, hepatocellular carcinoma was present in around 20, melanoma in approximately 15, renal cell carcinoma in 9 and head and neck cancer in 9. In the dose-escalation cohort, roughly four fifths of patients were male, and the mean age was roughly 60 years, with a range of roughly 23 to 85. Prior anti-PD-1, anti-PD-L1 or anti-CTLA-4 therapy was permitted, and 35% to 40% of dose-escalation patients had received checkpoint inhibitors. Partial responses were achieved by three dose-escalation patients, of whom one had hepatocellular carcinoma and two had cutaneous melanoma. The purpose of peripheral TCRbeta sequencing was to test whether ivuxolimab changed TCR sequence diversity and led to clonal T-cell expansion. The paper describes the monotherapy dose-escalation part (N ≈ 50 patients) of the phase I trial of ivuxolimab.

About this clone: The antigen it binds to is not known. No qualities accompany the bases; no much larger clone lies one base away.

Patients with autoimmune disease history or receiving systemic immunosuppression were excluded from the trial. Peripheral blood for TCR sequencing was collected from all dose cohorts at baseline, on cycle 4 day 1, and on cycle 7 day 1. Samples were obtained from an open-label, multicenter, first-in-human phase I dose-escalation trial of ivuxolimab. Adults with locally advanced or metastatic melanoma, renal cell carcinoma, hepatocellular carcinoma or head and neck squamous cell carcinoma were enrolled in the trial. Before TCR sequencing, CD4+ and CD8+ T cells were separately sorted from peripheral blood. The germline V gene specifies ENHRY as CDR1 and SYGVKD as CDR2. Its CDR3 holds 17 amino acids, cysteine through phenylalanine. Just CDR3 DNA is preserved here, 51 bases in frame from base 1. Deletion took 3 bases off V and 4 bases off J, with a span of 19 bases between the germline ends. To sequence the TCRbeta CDR3 region, genomic DNA was isolated from the sorted cells. TCRbeta CDR3 regions were sequenced using the immunoSEQ Assay. TCRdb obtained this table from immuneACCESS and retained in-frame rearrangements with V and J assigned. These tables miss some clones; where compared with another copy, unresolved V genes account for less than half of the shortfall, and the remainder is unexplained. The sample table records 50,000 to 65,000 clones; just under 90% of these occur just once. The biggest ten clones account for about 2% of the sample.

Findings and caveats that apply to the study as a whole: In the 0.1-3.0 mg/kg groups, partial responders had among the lowest normalized peripheral clonal expansion, particularly in CD8+ T cells. After ivuxolimab, CD8+ T cells had more expanded clones than CD4+ T cells on average. Low levels of normalized T-cell clonal expansion were also seen in some patients who did not respond. The antigen specificity of the clonally expanded peripheral T cells was not determined. At doses from 0.1 to 3.0 mg/kg, clonal expansion was seen in both CD4+ and CD8+ blood T cells between baseline and week 6.

Recombination joined TRBV10-3 with TRBJ1-5; too little of a D gene remains to name it. The TCR was taken from an adult with an advanced solid tumor such as melanoma, head and neck, liver or kidney cancer. Sequencing used CD4+ or CD8+ T cells sorted from blood, obtained in a trial of the OX40 agonist ivuxolimab. The CDR3 protein is CAISDSSRRGPNQPQHF. The DNA sequence reads TGTGCCATCAGTGATAGCAGCCGGCGGGGTCCAAATCAGCCCCAGCATTTT.